Following are 10 T cell receptor beta chains from one sample sequenced in a study of cytomegalovirus exposure and HLA in healthy donors. Use of 60 Vbeta and 13 Jbeta primers characterized the PCR. The repertoire was sequenced with immunoSEQ multiplex PCR; TCRdb's copy has only in-frame clones and lacks some. The sample lists around 120,000 clones; 70% to 80% were seen once. The specimen was PBMCs. The source is a man in his fifties or sixties in good health and CMV-seropositive.

The chain links TRBV4-1 to TRBJ2-7; TRBD2 aligns across 11 bases. The CDR3 runs to 17 residues. The junction had 7 bases not matched to a gene; V was cut back by 0 bases and J by 3 bases. Germline-derived CDR1 and CDR2 are MGHRA and YSYEKL. CDR3: CASSQDPLAGGVYEQYF. The CDR3 region has the DNA TGCGCCAGCAGCCAAGATCCCCTAGCGGGGGGCGTCTACGAGCAGTACTTC.

The count of this clone is one. The V gene is TRBV10-1, the J gene TRBJ2-3; 10 positions agree with TRBD1. V was pared by 4 bases and J by 7 bases, with 5 bases of the junction left unmatched. Germline V lookup: CDR1 WNHNN, CDR2 SYGVQD (reference sequence). This CDR3 is built from 14 residues. The CDR3 coding sequence is TGCGCCAGCAGTGTGGGACAGGGGACGTATACGCAGTATTTT. Protein product: CASSVGQGTYTQYF.

This chain joins TRBV5-4 and TRBJ2-7; 7 bases line up with TRBD1. The CDR3 is 15 amino acids. The V and J ends lost 2 bases and 0 bases, in that order; junction bases with no gene match: 5. Germline CDR1 SGHNT, CDR2 YYREEE (reference sequence). Here the CDR3 reads CASSLPGQSSYEQYF. The CDR3 region has the DNA TGTGCCAGCAGCTTACCGGGACAGAGCTCCTACGAGCAGTACTTC.

The chain uses TRBV2 and TRBJ2-7, with D perhaps matching TRBD1 (6 bases). Trimming stripped 6 bases from V and 2 bases from J, with 23 bases between. Germline CDR1 SNHLY, CDR2 FYNNEI. The CDR3 is 17 amino acids. The CDR3 DNA is TGTGCCAGCAGACACGAGATCAGGGGAAGGTCTACCTACGAGCAGTACTTC. Amino acids: CASRHEIRGRSTYEQYF.

The chain employs TRBV7-9 and TRBJ2-7; 8 bases map to TRBD1. The V gene end was trimmed by 4 bases and the J gene end by 7 bases; junction bases not matched to a gene: 6. The CDR3 is made up of 13 amino acids. CDR1 and CDR2 from the germline V gene are SEHNR and FQNEAQ (reference sequence). The CDR3 loop reads CASSSGDRREQYF. Written as DNA, the CDR3 is TGTGCCAGCAGCTCAGGGGACAGGAGGGAGCAGTACTTC.

This clone was observed a handful of times. V is TRBV5-8 and J is TRBJ1-2; D not certain. Trimming pared 0 bases from V and 4 bases from J, leaving 4 bases between. Germline values: CDR1 SGHTS, CDR2 YDEGEE. This CDR3 spans 12 amino acids. Here the CDR3 reads CASSLDSYGYTF. The CDR3 DNA is TGTGCCAGCAGCTTGGATAGCTATGGCTACACCTTC.

The chain carries TRBV28 and TRBJ2-1; 8 nucleotides agree with TRBD2. CDR3 size: 15 residues. CDR1 and CDR2 (germline): MDHEN, SYDVKM. The V gene end was trimmed by 6 bases and the J gene end by 3 bases; junction bases not matched to a gene: 7. The CDR3 DNA reads TGTGCCAGCAGATTAGCGGGAATGTTCTACAATGAGCAGTTCTTC. It translates to CASRLAGMFYNEQFF. Based on the CDR3 plus reference TRBV28 and TRBJ2-1, the full variable domain is DVKVTQSSRYLVKRTGEKVFLECVQDMDHENMFWYRQDPGLGLRLIYFSYDVKMKEKGDIPEGYSVSREKKERFSLILESASTNQTSMYLCASRLAGMFYNEQFFGPGTRLTVL.

This clone was detected only a few times. This sequence joins TRBV5-1 and TRBJ1-1; 10 nucleotides line up with TRBD1. The CDR3 extends over 14 amino acids. J gave up 6 bases and V 4 bases, and 6 bases lay outside the gene matches. Germline V gives CDR1 SGHRS, CDR2 YFSETQ. CDR3 sequence: CASSPGDRGAEAFF. The CDR3 nucleotides read TGCGCCAGCAGCCCTGGGGACAGGGGCGCTGAAGCTTTCTTT.

V is TRBV6-5 and J is TRBJ2-7, with a weak D call TRBD2 (6 bases). CDR3 length equals 14 residues. In germline, CDR1 is MNHEY, CDR2 SVGAGI. V was trimmed by 0 bases and J by 7 bases, leaving 13 bases between them. The CDR3 sequence is CASSYSGSTGEQYF. The CDR3 bases are TGTGCCAGCAGTTACTCCGGGAGTACGGGGGAGCAGTACTTC.

This clone was picked up one time. CDR3 coding DNA: TGTGCCAGCAGAGCGGACGGATCCTACGAGCAGTACTTC. Protein sequence: CASRADGSYEQYF. The rearrangement uses TRBV6-5 and TRBJ2-7; maybe TRBD2 (5 bases). Germline V gene sequence: CDR1 MNHEY, CDR2 SVGAGI. The CDR3 spans 13 residues. V lost 6 bases, J lost 1 base, and 10 bases lay in between.